This T cell receptor (beta chain) was sequenced in a study of graft-versus-host responses after intestinal transplantation (dated by TCRdb to the early 2020s). As for the study more broadly: The transplants that recipients got were multivisceral, liver-intestinal, or isolated intestinal. Instead of going to the commercial service, samples from a few later patients were sequenced in-house on an Illumina MiSeq and processed with MiXCR. To identify alloreactive clones, pre-transplant mixed lymphocyte reaction products were sequenced and compared with unstimulated pre-transplant donor and recipient T cells. All recipients received anti-thymocyte globulin induction followed by maintenance tacrolimus and steroids for about three years. Donor T cell macrochimerism was defined as a peak of at least 4% donor T cells among recipient peripheral blood mononuclear cells. After intestinal transplantation, graft-versus-host and host-versus-graft alloreactive T cell clones were followed in the graft, circulation and bone marrow using bulk TCR-beta CDR3 sequencing. The cohort enrolled some 25 intestinal transplant recipients including one retransplant, and a few patients lacking pretransplant specimens were excluded. The investigation overall reported the following: GvH clones turned up in recipient bone marrow, with some appearing earlier in ileal mucosa or blood, a pattern consistent with an intestinal mucosal origin. Early after transplant, peak levels of circulating GvH clones were found to be associated with declines in HvG clones. In the allografts of patients with donor T cell macrochimerism, GvH to HvG T cell clonal ratios were high. The conclusions were limited by the relatively low number and heterogeneity of the intestinal transplant patients.

The sample's time point, from its label and the paper: cells obtained before transplantation from donor or recipient. CD3+CD4+ and CD3+CD8+ populations were FACS-sorted from unstimulated pre-transplant donor and recipient cells taken from spleen or lymph nodes. This clone was seen a single time. What this receptor recognizes is not known. No base quality values were provided; no much bigger clone lies one nucleotide off. Libraries were made using the immunoSEQ multiplex PCR assay. For most patients, genomic DNA was isolated using the Qiagen DNeasy Blood and Tissue Kit and was shipped frozen to Adaptive Biotechnologies for TCR sequencing. For most patients, high-throughput TCR-beta CDR3 sequencing of genomic DNA was performed by Adaptive Biotechnologies. Under the source paper's analysis protocol: Adaptive's ImmunoSEQ software was the source of the TCR sequencing data for around 20 patients, while a few other patients were processed with MiXCR and VDJtools. To correct CD4 versus CD8 sorting errors, sequences present in both subsets at a frequency ratio below 5:1 were removed. CDR3 nucleotide sequences shared between donor and recipient were removed because the origin of such sequences could not be assigned. To be classed as alloreactive, a clone needed at least 2-fold expansion over unstimulated cells and a minimum CFSE-low frequency of 0.002% (template counts) or 0.001% (read counts). Clones detected in sequenced pre-transplant spleen, lymph node, or MLR CFSE-low populations of the donor or recipient were defined as mappable. Cumulative frequency of alloreactive clones was calculated as a percentage of all sequences weighted by copy number. The table was pulled from immuneACCESS by TCRdb, which kept in-frame rearrangements only. Such tables lose some clones; where checked, under half of the loss comes from unresolved V genes, and the rest has no known cause. V, J and clone size reflect that table, while D and trimming were determined from the DNA. Recorded for this sample are about 96,000 clones; roughly 92% of them occurred a single time. The top ten clones comprise less than 0.4% of the sample.

CDR1 and CDR2 were assigned from the germline V gene (reference sequence) as LNHDA and SQIVND. Taken from cysteine to phenylalanine, the CDR3 has 15 residues. Only the CDR3 part of the read is kept: 45 bases, read in frame from the first base. The junction shows trimming of 1 base on V and 9 bases on J, plus 15 bases between the germline ends. Sequencing was performed on unstimulated CD4+ T cells sorted from spleen or lymph node cells, taken before intestinal transplant. This receptor was identified in a human donor who received an intestinal transplant. This receptor chain uses TRBV19 and TRBJ1-4; the D region possibly corresponds to TRBD1 (6 bases align). The CDR3 region: CASSIAGRGLQKLFF. The nucleotide sequence is TGTGCCAGTAGTATAGCAGGCAGGGGTTTACAAAAACTGTTTTTT. Reference TRBV19 and TRBJ1-4 proteins supply the regions before and after the CDR3; the full variable domain is: DGGITQSPKYLFRKEGQNVTLSCEQNLNHDAMYWYRQDPGQGLRLIYYSQIVNDFQKGDIAEGYSVSREKKESFPLTVTSAQKNPTAFYLCASSIAGRGLQKLFFGSGTQLSVL.